This passage covers 8 T cell receptor beta chains from one sample sequenced in a study of blood T cell repertoires in COVID-19. Clones were sequenced by immunoSEQ multiplex PCR, and TCRdb holds only the in-frame ones, with some missing. Among just under 65,000 clones listed, about 82% were seen once. The sequenced sample was peripheral blood. The receptor set was obtained from a human donor in a cohort sampled during active COVID-19.

The rearrangement links TRBV11-3 to TRBJ2-6; D is perhaps TRBD2 (8 bases). The germline V gene has CDR1 SGHNT and CDR2 YENEEA. The CDR3 is 19 amino acids. Trimming cost V 1 base and J 2 bases, with 18 bases left between them. CDR3 amino acids: CASSLVAGQNTPGANVLTF. CDR3 coding DNA: TGTGCCAGCAGCTTAGTAGCGGGACAGAACACCCCTGGGGCCAACGTCCTGACTTTC. The whole variable domain, filled in from reference TRBV11-3 and TRBJ2-6, reads EAGVVQSPRYKIIEKKQPVAFWCNPISGHNTLYWYLQNLGQGPELLIRYENEEAVDDSQLPKDRFSAERLKGVDSTLKIQPAELGDSAVYLCASSLVAGQNTPGANVLTFGAGSRLTVL.

DNA of the CDR3: TGTGCCTGGACCGTAGAAAGCTCCTACAATGAGCAGTTCTTC. Its translation: CAWTVESSYNEQFF. V and J are TRBV30 and TRBJ2-1; D is uncertain. V lost 4 bases, J lost 0 bases, and 10 bases lay in between. This CDR3 spans 14 amino acids. Germline assignment: CDR1 GTSNPN and CDR2 SVGIG (reference sequence).

The gene calls are TRBV4-3 and TRBJ2-1; maybe TRBD2 (5 bases). Trimming took off 1 base at V and 0 bases at J, with 10 bases between the two ends. CDR3 length: 16 amino acids. Germline V gene data show CDR1 as LGHNA and CDR2 as YSLEER. CDR3 loop: CASSQAPGSSYNEQFF. CDR3 DNA: TGCGCCAGCAGCCAAGCCCCGGGAAGCTCCTACAATGAGCAGTTCTTC.

V gene TRBV28 combines with J gene TRBJ2-3; tentatively, D is TRBD2 (5 bases). This CDR3 is 16 amino acids long. Germline CDR1 MDHEN, CDR2 SYDVKM. V was shortened by 1 base and J by 1 base, with 12 bases between the two germline ends. The CDR3 loop is CASSLSGLGGTDTQYF. The DNA of the CDR3 is TGTGCCAGCAGTTTATCGGGGTTGGGTGGCACAGATACGCAGTATTTT.

This rearrangement joins TRBV6-2 or TRBV6-3 to TRBJ1-6; TRBD1 is a possible D gene (6 bases). V shed 0 bases and J shed 5 bases, with 8 bases lying between them. Germline CDR1 is MNHEY and CDR2 is SVGEGT. This CDR3 has 15 residues. The CDR3 loop reads CASSYSGQNNSPLHF. CDR3 coding DNA: TGTGCCAGCAGTTACTCCGGACAGAATAATTCACCCCTCCACTTT.

The DNA of the CDR3 is TGTGCCAGCAGCCTGACGGACAGGGGTGCACCCCTCCACTTT. It yields the protein CASSLTDRGAPLHF. This rearrangement joins TRBV3-1 (or the pseudogene TRBV3-2) to TRBJ1-6, with 9 bases identical to TRBD1. Trimming at V came to 4 bases and at J to 11 bases, leaving 6 bases not matched to a gene. This CDR3 is 14 amino acids long. CDR1 and CDR2 from the germline V gene are LGHDT and YNNKEL (reference sequence).

J is TRBJ2-3 and V is TRBV24-1; D unresolved. The germline V gene encodes CDR1 KGHDR and CDR2 SFDVKD. The CDR3 has 12 amino acids. V was cut by 3 bases and J by 6 bases, with 6 bases left in between. The CDR3 is CATSDLADTQYF. The CDR3 nucleotides are TGTGCCACCAGTGATCTGGCCGATACGCAGTATTTT.

This chain connects TRBV29-1 to TRBJ2-1, with TRBD1 matching 7 bases. Germline trimming cut 5 bases from V and 7 bases from J; bases unmatched to any gene: 14. Per the germline V gene, CDR1 is SQVTM and CDR2 is ANQGSEA. The CDR3 runs to 15 residues. CDR3 nucleotide sequence: TGCAGCGTTAAACAGACAGGGCGGGTCCCTAATGAGCAGTTCTTC. Protein sequence: CSVKQTGRVPNEQFF.